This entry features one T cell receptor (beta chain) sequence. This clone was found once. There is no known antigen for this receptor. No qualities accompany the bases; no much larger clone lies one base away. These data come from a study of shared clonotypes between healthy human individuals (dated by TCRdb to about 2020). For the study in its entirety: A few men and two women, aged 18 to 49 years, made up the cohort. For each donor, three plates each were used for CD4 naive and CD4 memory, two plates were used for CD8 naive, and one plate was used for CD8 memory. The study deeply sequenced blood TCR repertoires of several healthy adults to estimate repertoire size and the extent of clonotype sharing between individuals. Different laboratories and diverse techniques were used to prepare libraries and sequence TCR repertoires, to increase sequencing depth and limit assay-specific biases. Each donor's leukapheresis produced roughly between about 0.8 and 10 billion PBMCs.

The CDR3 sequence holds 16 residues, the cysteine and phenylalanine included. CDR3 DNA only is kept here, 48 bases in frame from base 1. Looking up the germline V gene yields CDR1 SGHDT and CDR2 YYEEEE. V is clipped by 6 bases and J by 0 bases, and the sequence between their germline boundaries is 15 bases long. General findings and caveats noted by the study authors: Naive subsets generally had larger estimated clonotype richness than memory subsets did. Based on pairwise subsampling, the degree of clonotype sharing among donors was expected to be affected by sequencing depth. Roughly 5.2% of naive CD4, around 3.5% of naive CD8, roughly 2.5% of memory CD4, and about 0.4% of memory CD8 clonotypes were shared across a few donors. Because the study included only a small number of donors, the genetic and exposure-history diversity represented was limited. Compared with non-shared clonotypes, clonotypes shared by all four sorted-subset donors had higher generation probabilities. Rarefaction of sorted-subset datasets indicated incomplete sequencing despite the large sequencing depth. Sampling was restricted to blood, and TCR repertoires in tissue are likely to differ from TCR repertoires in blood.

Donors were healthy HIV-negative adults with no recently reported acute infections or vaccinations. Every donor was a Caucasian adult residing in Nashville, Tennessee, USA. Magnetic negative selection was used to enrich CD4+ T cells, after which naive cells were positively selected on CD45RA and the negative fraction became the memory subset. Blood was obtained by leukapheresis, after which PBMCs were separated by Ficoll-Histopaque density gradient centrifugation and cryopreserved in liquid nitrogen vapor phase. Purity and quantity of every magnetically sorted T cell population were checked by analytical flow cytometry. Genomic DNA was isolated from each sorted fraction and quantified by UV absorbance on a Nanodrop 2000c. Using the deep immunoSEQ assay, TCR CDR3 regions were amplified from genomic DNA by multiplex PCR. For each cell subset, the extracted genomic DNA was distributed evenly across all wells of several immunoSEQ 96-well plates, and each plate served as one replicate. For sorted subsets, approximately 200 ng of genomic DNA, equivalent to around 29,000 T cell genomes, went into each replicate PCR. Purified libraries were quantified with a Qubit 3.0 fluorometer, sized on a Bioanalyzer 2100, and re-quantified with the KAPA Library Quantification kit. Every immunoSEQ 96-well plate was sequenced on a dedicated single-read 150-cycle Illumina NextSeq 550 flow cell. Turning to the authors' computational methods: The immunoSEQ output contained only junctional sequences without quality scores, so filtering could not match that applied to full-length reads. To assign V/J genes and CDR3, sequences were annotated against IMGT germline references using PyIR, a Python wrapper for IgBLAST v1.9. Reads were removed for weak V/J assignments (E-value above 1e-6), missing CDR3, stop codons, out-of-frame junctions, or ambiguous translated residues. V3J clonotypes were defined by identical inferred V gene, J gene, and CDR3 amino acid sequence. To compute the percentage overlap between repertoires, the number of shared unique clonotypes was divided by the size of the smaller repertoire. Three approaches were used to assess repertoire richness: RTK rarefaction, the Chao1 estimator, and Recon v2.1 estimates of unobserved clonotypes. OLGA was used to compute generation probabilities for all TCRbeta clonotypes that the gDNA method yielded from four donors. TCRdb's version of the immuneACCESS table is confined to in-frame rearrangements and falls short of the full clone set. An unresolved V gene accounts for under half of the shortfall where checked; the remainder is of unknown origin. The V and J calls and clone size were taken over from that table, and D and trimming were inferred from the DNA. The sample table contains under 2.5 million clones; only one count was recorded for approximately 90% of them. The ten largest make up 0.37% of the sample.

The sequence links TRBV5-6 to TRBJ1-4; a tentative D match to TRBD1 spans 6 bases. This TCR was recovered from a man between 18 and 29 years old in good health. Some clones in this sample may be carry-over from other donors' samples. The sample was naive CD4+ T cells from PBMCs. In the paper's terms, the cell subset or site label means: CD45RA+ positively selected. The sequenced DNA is TGTGCCAGCACCCTGGGGGGGCGTGCAACTAATGAAAAACTGTTTTTT. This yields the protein CASTLGGRATNEKLFF.